This TCR beta chain was retrieved from a study of T cell responses to AZD1222 COVID-19 vaccine. Study outcomes and limitations: Regions 160-218 and 743-854 dominated among vaccine-associated CD4 TCRs spanning spike.

Profiled with immunoSEQ multiplex PCR; TCRdb holds only in-frame clones, not every one. The table records about 270,000 clones, 85% to 95% of them present only once. Second-dose recipients at about 4 or about 12 weeks were treated as one pooled group. For this clone: Its antigen is unknown.

Looked up from germline, CDR1 is ENHRY and CDR2 is SYGVKD. This CDR3 region has 14 residues. Trimming stripped 6 bases from V and 5 bases from J, with 16 bases between. The chain employs TRBV10-3 and TRBJ1-1; tentatively, D is TRBD1 (5 bases). The receptor was derived from an adult who received the AZD1222 COVID-19 vaccine. The sample consisted of peripheral blood, taken 28 days after the second AZD1222 dose. The CDR3 nucleotides read TGTGCCATCAGCGAGGACCGGGGGTCTACTGAAGCTTTCTTT. This encodes CAISEDRGSTEAFF.